A selection of T cell receptor beta chains follows, all from one sample in a study of blood T cell repertoires in COVID-19. Clones were read by immunoSEQ multiplex PCR, and TCRdb kept only the in-frame ones, dropping some. The top ten clones hold roughly 0.7% of a sample with approximately 210,000 clones, about 88% of them seen once. The sample taken for sequencing was peripheral blood. These TCRs come from a man aged 40-55 years with acute or convalescent COVID-19. Both conserved end residues are part of each CDR3. Each record gives: clone size, J gene, V gene, D gene, CDR3 DNA, CDR3 protein. D genes are given only for firm matches. Size is stated for part of the rows, as once, few or many counts, or as a class when the clone is expanded.

NA | TRBJ2-1 | TRBV7-9 | NA | TGTGCCAGCAGCCTACTCGCCCATGAGCAGTTCTTC | CASSLLAHEQFF
NA | TRBJ2-4 | TRBV6-5 | NA | TGTGCCAGCAGTTATTCGTTCAAAAACATTCAGTACTTC | CASSYSFKNIQYF
NA | TRBJ2-5 | TRBV4-1 | TRBD2 | TGCGCCAGCAGCCCCTCGGGGAGCGGGGGCTCTTACCAAGAGACCCAGTACTTC | CASSPSGSGGSYQETQYF
NA | TRBJ2-2 | TRBV10-3 | TRBD1 | TGTGCCATCAGAACGGGACAGGGTACCGGGGAGCTGTTTTTT | CAIRTGQGTGELFF
NA | TRBJ1-6 | TRBV19 | NA | TGTGCCAGTAGTATATACGATCCCTTGAGCTCCTATAATTCACCCCTCCACTTT | CASSIYDPLSSYNSPLHF
NA | TRBJ1-1 | TRBV5-8 | NA | TGTGCCAGCAGCCCAGGGTGGGGGAACACTGAAGCTTTCTTT | CASSPGWGNTEAFF
NA | TRBJ2-3 | TRBV3-1/TRBV3-2 | NA | TGTGCCAGCAGCCAAGAACGAAGACAGCCCAGGACAGATACGCAGTATTTT | CASSQERRQPRTDTQYF
NA | TRBJ1-5 | TRBV19 | TRBD1 | TGTGCCAGTAGTCGTCGACAGGGCGTCGATCAGCCCCAGCATTTT | CASSRRQGVDQPQHF
NA | TRBJ2-5 | TRBV18 | NA | TGTGCCAGCTCACCATCCATCGACGGGAGAGAAAAAGAGACCCAGTACTTC | CASSPSIDGREKETQYF
NA | TRBJ2-7 | TRBV6-5 | NA | TGTGCCAGCAGTTACGAGTTAGCAAACTCCTACGAGCAGTACTTC | CASSYELANSYEQYF
NA | TRBJ2-1 | TRBV7-2 | NA | TGTGCCAGCAGCTTAGGGCTAGAGAGGCACAATGAGCAGTTCTTC | CASSLGLERHNEQFF
NA | TRBJ2-3 | TRBV7-9 | TRBD1 | TGTGCCAGCAGCCTACCGGGACAGGGAGCGACAGATACGCAGTATTTT | CASSLPGQGATDTQYF
NA | TRBJ1-2 | TRBV6-1 | NA | TGTGCCAGCAGTGAAGACGACAGGTTCCTCGGGGGCTACACCTTC | CASSEDDRFLGGYTF
NA | TRBJ2-1 | TRBV5-1 | TRBD2 | TGCGCCAGCAGCCGGCTAGCGGGGGGGCCCAATGAGCAGTTCTTC | CASSRLAGGPNEQFF
once | TRBJ1-3 | TRBV27 | TRBD1 | TGTGCCAGCAGTTTATCAGGGGGCTATGGAAACACCATATATTTT | CASSLSGGYGNTIYF
NA | TRBJ1-5 | TRBV6-5 | TRBD1 | TGTGCCAGCTACGGGACAGGGCTCAATCAGCCCCAGCATTTT | CASYGTGLNQPQHF
NA | TRBJ2-7 | TRBV28 | NA | TGTGCCAGCAGTTTAGAATGGGGGGTGACGCGCTACGAGCAGTACTTC | CASSLEWGVTRYEQYF
NA | TRBJ1-4 | TRBV10-3 | TRBD1 | TGTGCCATCAGGTCCGACAGGGCCAGGGGAGAAAAACTGTTTTTT | CAIRSDRARGEKLFF
once | TRBJ2-4 | TRBV15 | NA | TGTGCCACCAGCAGCCCCCCTGAGGCGCCCAAAAACATTCAGTACTTC | CATSSPPEAPKNIQYF
NA | TRBJ2-7 | TRBV18 | NA | TGTGCCAGCTCACTTCAGACCTACGAGCAGTACTTC | CASSLQTYEQYF
NA | TRBJ2-5 | TRBV27 | TRBD2 | TGTGCCAGCAGTTCCCCGGGACTAGCGGGAGTAGAGACCCAGTACTTC | CASSSPGLAGVETQYF
NA | TRBJ2-2 | TRBV18 | NA | TGTGCCAGCTCACCCTTAACGAACACCGGGGAGCTGTTTTTT | CASSPLTNTGELFF
NA | TRBJ2-7 | TRBV6-2/TRBV6-3 | TRBD1 | TGTGCCAGCAGTGCCTTACCTCGGACAGGGGTACCCTACGAGCAGTACTTC | CASSALPRTGVPYEQYF
once | TRBJ2-7 | TRBV18 | TRBD1 | TGTGCCAGCTCGCCGGCCCAGGGACAGGCGACCTACGAGCAGTACTTC | CASSPAQGQATYEQYF
few | TRBJ1-5 | TRBV19 | NA | TGTGCCAGTAGTATAGACAGGGTTAAACAGCCCCAGCATTTT | CASSIDRVKQPQHF
NA | TRBJ2-7 | TRBV28 | TRBD1 | TGTGCCAGCAGGAGAGCCCCCGGACAGGGGTATCGGACCTACGAGCAGTACTTC | CASRRAPGQGYRTYEQYF
NA | TRBJ2-3 | TRBV4-1 | NA | TGCGCCAGCAGCCCCATTGAGGTAGCAGGGGATACGCAGTATTTT | CASSPIEVAGDTQYF
NA | TRBJ2-7 | TRBV19 | NA | TGTGCCAGTAGGAGGGACTGGAGCTCCTACGAGCAGTACTTC | CASRRDWSSYEQYF
NA | TRBJ1-5 | TRBV2 | NA | TGTGCCAGCAGCATCGTTGGGGAGACCATTCAGCCCCAGCATTTT | CASSIVGETIQPQHF
NA | TRBJ2-2 | TRBV30 | TRBD1 | TGTGCCTGGAGTGCCCCCGGGACAGCTGCCGGGGAGCTGTTTTTT | CAWSAPGTAAGELFF
NA | TRBJ2-2 | TRBV3-1/TRBV3-2 | TRBD2 | TGTGCCAGCAGCCAAGATGTGGGGCTAGCGGGGCGAACCGGGGAGCTGTTTTTT | CASSQDVGLAGRTGELFF
NA | TRBJ2-5 | TRBV10-3 | TRBD1 | TGTGCCATCAGTAGAGGTCCCGGGACAGGGGGGGCCCAAGAGACCCAGTACTTC | CAISRGPGTGGAQETQYF
NA | TRBJ1-5 | TRBV7-6 | TRBD1 | TGTGCCAGCAGCTCCCCGACAGGGGGTAGCAATCAGCCCCAGCATTTT | CASSSPTGGSNQPQHF
NA | TRBJ2-7 | TRBV6-6 | NA | TGTGCCAGCAGTATGTCCGGGGGAGAGCAGTACTTC | CASSMSGGEQYF
NA | TRBJ1-5 | TRBV24-1 | NA | TGTGCCACCAGTGACCGAGCGGGTGGAGATCAGCCCCAGCATTTT | CATSDRAGGDQPQHF
NA | TRBJ2-7 | TRBV29-1 | TRBD2 | TGCAGCGGGGGAGCGGGAGTCGGTGAGCAGTACTTC | CSGGAGVGEQYF
few | TRBJ2-2 | TRBV7-2 | TRBD1 | TGTGCCAGCAGCTACCCGCCCTTAGGACAGGGGAAAACCGGGGAGCTGTTTTTT | CASSYPPLGQGKTGELFF
NA | TRBJ1-2 | TRBV7-9 | NA | TGTGCCAGCAGCCAACGACTGACCGCTAACTATGGCTACACCTTC | CASSQRLTANYGYTF
NA | TRBJ2-6 | TRBV27 | TRBD1 | TGTGCCAGCAGTTGGGCAGGGGGCGTCTATGCTGGGGCCAACGTCCTGACTTTC | CASSWAGGVYAGANVLTF
NA | TRBJ2-7 | TRBV7-8 | TRBD2 | TGTGCCAGCTGGAACCTTAAAGCGGGAGGGCCGGACAACGAGCAGTACTTC | CASWNLKAGGPDNEQYF
NA | TRBJ2-1 | TRBV27 | TRBD2 | TGTGCCAGCAGTTTAGGCACTAGCGGGCTTGGGGATGAGCAGTTCTTC | CASSLGTSGLGDEQFF
NA | TRBJ2-7 | TRBV5-1 | NA | TGCGCCAGCAGCTTGGGGGGGCACGAGCAGTACTTC | CASSLGGHEQYF
NA | TRBJ2-1 | TRBV14 | NA | TGTGCCAGCAGCCCCCAAGACTTCAATGAGCAGTTCTTC | CASSPQDFNEQFF
once | TRBJ2-7 | TRBV13 | TRBD2 | TGTGCCAGCAGCCCCGAAGCGGGAGTCTCCTACGAGCAGTACTTC | CASSPEAGVSYEQYF
few | TRBJ2-1 | TRBV25-1 | NA | TGTGCCAGCAGTGAATCTCAGGACAATGAGCAGTTCTTC | CASSESQDNEQFF
NA | TRBJ2-3 | TRBV7-9 | TRBD1 | TGTGCCAGCAGTCAGACAGGGGATGGAGCAGATACGCAGTATTTT | CASSQTGDGADTQYF
few | TRBJ1-2 | TRBV28 | NA | TGTGCCAGCGGGAGTAACTATGGCTACACCTTC | CASGSNYGYTF
NA | TRBJ2-7 | TRBV4-1 | TRBD2 | TGCGCCAGCAGCCAAGTGGCTAGCGGACCCTACGAGCAGTACTTC | CASSQVASGPYEQYF
NA | TRBJ2-2 | TRBV7-6 | NA | TGTGCCAGCCGGAGACAGACAGATAACACCGGGGAGCTGTTTTTT | CASRRQTDNTGELFF
NA | TRBJ2-2 | TRBV6-6 | TRBD2 | TGTGCCAGCAGTTACGAGGCGTCTAGCGGCACCGGGGAGCTGTTTTTT | CASSYEASSGTGELFF
NA | TRBJ2-5 | TRBV5-4 | TRBD2 | TGTGCCAGCAGCTTTTCAGCGGGGGGTTACCAAGAGACCCAGTACTTC | CASSFSAGGYQETQYF
NA | TRBJ2-5 | TRBV5-1 | TRBD1 | TGCGCCAGCAGCTTGGGGGTCAGACAGGGACGGTTACTAAGAGGGACCCAGTACTTC | CASSLGVRQGRLLRGTQYF
NA | TRBJ2-5 | TRBV29-1 | NA | TGCAGCGTTGACCGAGGACTGAAGCGACACGGAGGTTCCGAGACCCAGTACTTC | CSVDRGLKRHGGSETQYF